Following are 11 T cell receptor beta chains from one sample sequenced in a study of T-cell reconstitution after alpha-beta-depleted transplantation in children (TCRdb year 2016). Interpreted using the paper, the treatment or condition label stands for: allogeneic hematopoietic cell transplantation with graft depleted of TCRalphabeta T cells and CD19 B cells. Library construction relied on PCR. Sequenced on an Illumina HiSeq 2500. To normalize quantification of the TCRbeta repertoire, the TCR libraries were built with molecular barcoding that relied on unique molecular identifiers. Using fastp trimming at Q25 and MiXCR clonotype assembly, TCRdb reanalyzed the public sequencing data and kept in-frame beta chains. Here each entry gathers all rows of one CDR3 protein and keeps the most common genes and DNA. Across this sample there are about 200,000 distinct CDR3 sequences, with approximately 15% seen only once. The ten largest clones capture 40% to 50% of the sample.

This sample comprised PBMCs, mostly from graft donor cells, obtained 360 days after TCRalphabeta/CD19-depleted stem cell transplant. Receptor source: a male patient between 2 and 10 years old who had a stem cell transplant for acute lymphoblastic leukemia, so the T cells may come from the graft donor.

The chain combines TRBV24-1 with TRBJ2-2; no firm D call. CDR3 size: 11 residues. Per the germline V gene, CDR1 is KGHDR and CDR2 is SFDVKD. V shed 12 bases and J shed 0 bases, with 4 bases lying between them. The DNA for the CDR3 is TGTGCCGTTACGAACACCGGGGAGCTGTTTTTT. Its protein is CAVTNTGELFF.

This clonotype was seen a handful of times. This chain joins TRBV10-3 and TRBJ2-1, with TRBD2 matching over 11 bases. J was trimmed by 9 bases and V by 0 bases; bases with no gene match: 4. Germline CDR1 and CDR2: ENHRY and SYGVKD. The CDR3 has 15 amino acids. CDR3 sequence (DNA): TGTGCCATCAGTGAGTCGCTAGCGGGAGGCCTTGAGCAGTTCTTC. Amino acid sequence: CAISESLAGGLEQFF.

The genes are TRBV2 and TRBJ2-5, with 7 bases matching TRBD1. The V and J ends lost 2 bases and 7 bases, in that order; junction bases with no gene match: 10. The CDR3 loop spans 15 amino acids. Germline CDR1 reads SNHLY; CDR2 reads FYNNEI. CDR3 region: CASSERLTGLGTQYF. Written as DNA, the CDR3 is TGTGCCAGCAGTGAAAGGTTGACAGGGCTGGGGACCCAGTACTTC. The whole variable domain, filled in from reference TRBV2 and TRBJ2-5, reads EPEVTQTPSHQVTQMGQEVILRCVPISNHLYFYWYRQILGQKVEFLVSFYNNEISEKSEIFDDQFSVERPDGSNFTLKIRSTKLEDSAMYFCASSERLTGLGTQYFGPGTRLLVL.

The chain uses TRBV5-1 and TRBJ1-4; D is undetermined. Trimming cost V 0 bases and J 7 bases, with 10 bases left between them. The germline CDR1 and CDR2 sequences are SGHRS and YFSETQ. The CDR3 consists of 14 residues. CDR3 nucleotide sequence: TGCGCCAGCAGCTTGGGTGTCGTTCCTGAAAAACTGTTTTTT. Its translation: CASSLGVVPEKLFF.

V usage is TRBV25-1 and J usage is TRBJ1-4; the D is unclear. The V end was cut by 3 bases, the J end by 5 bases, with 13 bases between. The CDR3 totals 15 residues. In germline, CDR1 is MGHDK, CDR2 SYGVNS. The CDR3, as DNA: TGTGCCAGCAGTGATGAAATTGGCGTCAATGAAAAACTGTTTTTT. Protein product: CASSDEIGVNEKLFF.

The rearrangement uses TRBV5-1 and TRBJ2-2; 7 nucleotides align to TRBD1. The CDR3 consists of 14 residues. V was pared by 4 bases and J by 7 bases, with 7 bases of the junction left unmatched. Germline V gives CDR1 SGHRS, CDR2 YFSETQ. CDR3 region: CASSRQGRDGELFF. The CDR3 nucleotides are TGCGCCAGCAGCCGACAGGGCAGGGACGGGGAGCTGTTTTTT.

This clonotype showed up many times. The J gene is TRBJ1-1, the V gene TRBV2; D perhaps matches TRBD1 (5 bases). Per germline, CDR1 SNHLY and CDR2 FYNNEI. V was cut by 1 base and J by 1 base, with 7 bases left in between. This CDR3 comprises 14 residues. CDR3 nucleotides: TGTGCCAGCAGTGAAGGGGGCGCGAACACTGAAGCTTTCTTT. Its protein is CASSEGGANTEAFF.

This clonotype was recorded a few times. The chain combines TRBV6-5 with TRBJ2-2; tentative D call: TRBD1 (5 bases). Germline V gene sequence: CDR1 MNHEY, CDR2 SVGAGI. Trimming removed 4 bases at V and 3 bases at J, with 15 bases between. This CDR3 comprises 16 residues. DNA of the CDR3: TGTGCCAGCAGTTCCCCTAGGACACCGTACACCGGGGAGCTGTTTTTT. Amino acids: CASSSPRTPYTGELFF.

The sample holds many counts of this clonotype. The V call is TRBV20-1, the J call TRBJ1-1; D is possibly TRBD1 (5 bases). The germline V gene encodes CDR1 DFQATT and CDR2 SNEGSKA (reference sequence). The CDR3 length is 14 residues. Deletions cut 2 bases from V and 1 base from J, with 11 bases between. The CDR3 nucleotides are TGCAGTGCTAGAAGGGGCAGTGCGAACACTGAAGCTTTCTTT. This encodes CSARRGSANTEAFF.

The chain has TRBV5-5 and TRBJ2-7, with 7 bases identical to TRBD1. The CDR3 has 15 residues. Germline V gene data show CDR1 as SGHKS and CDR2 as YYEKEE (reference sequence). V dropped 4 bases and J dropped 0; count of bases not matched to a gene: 7. The CDR3 reads CASSRGQLGSYEQYF. Here the CDR3 DNA reads TGTGCCAGCAGCCGGGGACAGCTAGGCTCCTACGAGCAGTACTTC.

This chain joins TRBV11-2 and TRBJ2-1; D is perhaps TRBD1 (5 bases). The germline V gene encodes CDR1 SGHAT and CDR2 FQNNGV. V dropped 5 bases and J dropped 6 bases, with 17 bases sitting between them. This CDR3 is built from 15 residues. The CDR3 loop reads CASSHKWQGFNEQFF. The CDR3 nucleotides read TGTGCCAGCAGCCACAAATGGCAGGGATTCAATGAGCAGTTCTTC. Full variable domain (missing parts from reference TRBV11-2 and TRBJ2-1): EAGVAQSPRYKIIEKRQSVAFWCNPISGHATLYWYQQILGQGPKLLIQFQNNGVVDDSQLPKDRFSAERLKGVDSTLKIQPAKLEDSAVYLCASSHKWQGFNEQFFGPGTRLTVL.